Listed here are 21 T cell receptor beta chains from one sample, sequenced in a study of OX40 agonist ivuxolimab in advanced cancers. The table came from immunoSEQ multiplex PCR; TCRdb's copy has only in-frame clones and leaves some out. This table has about 61,000 clones, roughly 90% appearing once. This sample comprised CD4+ or CD8+ T cells sorted from blood, obtained in a trial of the OX40 agonist ivuxolimab. The source is an adult with an advanced solid tumor such as melanoma, head and neck, liver or kidney cancer.

As for this clone: An end of the junction does not agree with germline; a read error may underlie this. The rearrangement uses TRBV28 and TRBJ1-5, with D unresolved. The germline V gene has CDR1 MDHEN and CDR2 SYDVKM. The CDR3 consists of 14 residues. CDR3 nucleotides: TGTGCCAGCAGCTTATTGGTCGAGGCTCAGCCCCAGCATTTT. This gives the protein CASSLLVEAQPQHF. Combining the CDR3 with reference TRBV28 and TRBJ1-5 gives the whole variable domain DVKVTQSSRYLVKRTGEKVFLECVQDMDHENMFWYRQDPGLGLRLIYFSYDVKMKEKGDIPEGYSVSREKKERFSLILESASTNQTSMYLCASSLLVEAQPQHFGDGTRLSIL.

This chain connects TRBV6-1 to TRBJ1-5; 9 nucleotides match TRBD1. J was trimmed by 5 bases and V by 5 bases; bases with no gene match: 7. CDR1 and CDR2 (germline): MNHNS, SASEGT. The CDR3 extends over 15 amino acids. The CDR3 DNA sequence: TGTGCCAGCAGTCCCTGGGACAGGGTGCATCAGCCCCAGCATTTT. Translated, it gives CASSPWDRVHQPQHF.

The V call is TRBV6-1, the J call TRBJ2-3, with 7 positions matching TRBD1. This CDR3 is built from 15 residues. Trimming took 5 bases from V and 0 from J; bases not matched to a gene: 5. Germline CDR1 MNHNS, CDR2 SASEGT. CDR3 region: CASSPDRWSTDTQYF. As DNA, the CDR3 is TGTGCCAGCAGTCCGGACAGGTGGAGCACAGATACGCAGTATTTT.

The chain uses TRBV29-1 and TRBJ2-3; D is uncertain. V lost 3 bases to trimming and J lost 0 bases, with 4 bases between them. This CDR3 has 12 amino acids. The germline CDR1 and CDR2 sequences are SQVTM and ANQGSEA. CDR3 amino acids: CSVDSSTDTQYF. The DNA for the CDR3 is TGCAGCGTTGATTCTAGCACAGATACGCAGTATTTT.

The chain recombines TRBV27 with TRBJ1-5; D not certain. The CDR3 sequence is 14 residues long. Germline CDR1 MNHEY, CDR2 SMNVEV (reference sequence). Between the trimmed V and J ends, which lost 3 bases and 8 bases, there was a span of 14 bases. In DNA form, the CDR3 reads TGTGCCAGCAGTTTGGCTTCCAGCCTTAAGCCCCAGCATTTT. It encodes CASSLASSLKPQHF.

The V call is TRBV28, the J call TRBJ1-6; possible D gene TRBD1, 6 bases. Trimming took off 5 bases at V and 5 bases at J, with 13 bases between the two ends. The germline CDR1 and CDR2 sequences are MDHEN and SYDVKM. The CDR3 extends over 15 amino acids. The DNA of the CDR3 is TGTGCCAGCAGTGCTCCAGGGGCCCATAATTCACCCCTCCACTTT. Translating gives CASSAPGAHNSPLHF.

The V call is TRBV28, the J call TRBJ2-1, with D tentatively TRBD2 (6 bases). Germline V gene sequence: CDR1 MDHEN, CDR2 SYDVKM. This CDR3 has 14 residues. V was pared by 6 bases and J by 9 bases, with 18 bases between. The CDR3 region is CASSFRLGIGEQFF. DNA of the CDR3: TGTGCCAGCAGCTTTAGACTAGGAATAGGTGAGCAGTTCTTC.

CDR3 nucleotide sequence: TGTGCCAGCAGCCCCCCCGGCGGGGAGCTGTTTTTT. Its protein is CASSPPGGELFF. The V gene is TRBV7-9, the J gene TRBJ2-2; D is uncertain. This CDR3 has 12 residues. Trimming cost V 5 bases and J 7 bases, with 8 bases left between them. Per the germline V gene, CDR1 is SEHNR and CDR2 is FQNEAQ (reference sequence). The variable domain in full, with the rest retrieved from reference TRBV7-9 and TRBJ2-2, is DTGVSQNPRHKITKRGQNVTFRCDPISEHNRLYWYRQTLGQGPEFLTYFQNEAQLEKSRLLSDRFSAERPKGSFSTLEIQRTEQGDSAMYLCASSPPGGELFFGEGSRLTVL.

The chain has TRBV27 and TRBJ1-5, with D perhaps TRBD1 (5 bases). Looked up from germline, CDR1 is MNHEY and CDR2 is SMNVEV (reference sequence). The CDR3 is made up of 14 amino acids. V lost 8 bases to trimming and J lost 1 base, with 12 bases between them. CDR3 protein: CASRVGGSNQPQHF. The CDR3 region has the DNA TGTGCCAGCCGCGTGGGGGGGAGCAATCAGCCCCAGCATTTT.

The genes are TRBV30 and TRBJ1-1; D is unclear. The germline V gene encodes CDR1 GTSNPN and CDR2 SVGIG (reference sequence). The V and J ends lost 0 bases and 1 base respectively, with 6 bases between them. This CDR3 spans 13 amino acids. In DNA form, the CDR3 reads TGTGCCTGGAGTGTATTCGGGAACACTGAAGCTTTCTTT. Translation gives CAWSVFGNTEAFF.

As regards this clone: The sample holds other DNA sequences that translate to the same CDR3. V usage is TRBV13 and J usage is TRBJ2-3, with D unresolved. CDR1 and CDR2 from the germline V gene are PRHDT and FYEKMQ (reference sequence). Trimming took off 2 bases at V and 2 bases at J, with 2 bases between the two ends. The CDR3 is made up of 12 amino acids. This CDR3 is CASSLNTDTQYF. The CDR3 DNA reads TGTGCCAGCAGCTTAAACACAGATACGCAGTATTTT.

This chain connects TRBV1 to TRBJ2-1; TRBD2, the table's D call, was not compared with the DNA. TRBV1 is shown as a pseudogene. This CDR3 is built from 16 residues. CDR3 sequence reads: CTSSPRTSGGRNEQFF. The CDR3 DNA reads as TGCACCAGCAGCCCCCGGACTAGCGGGGGGAGAAATGAGCAGTTCTTC.

The chain has TRBV10-3 and TRBJ2-3; tentatively, D is TRBD1 or TRBD2 (6 bases each). The CDR3 is made up of 15 amino acids. Germline loops: CDR1 ENHRY, CDR2 SYGVKD. V gave up 4 bases and J gave up 3 bases, with 14 bases separating them. CDR3 coding DNA: TGTGCCATCAGTGCGACAGGAGCGGGTACAGATACGCAGTATTTT. This encodes CAISATGAGTDTQYF.

The chain has TRBV9 and TRBJ1-5; D is ambiguous. Germline CDR1 reads SGDLS; CDR2 reads YYNGEE. This CDR3 is built from 14 residues. The ends were cut back, 3 bases at V and 3 bases at J, with 10 bases in the middle. The CDR3 reads CASSAPESNQPQHF. CDR3 in DNA: TGTGCCAGCAGCGCCCCTGAGTCCAATCAGCCCCAGCATTTT.

Turning to this clone: The sample contains more than one DNA sequence encoding this CDR3. The gene calls are TRBV27 and TRBJ1-5; D not resolved. Trimming took off 2 bases at V and 0 bases at J, with 2 bases between the two ends. The CDR3 runs 13 residues. The germline CDR1 and CDR2 sequences are MNHEY and SMNVEV (reference sequence). The CDR3 loop is CASSLISNQPQHF. CDR3 nucleotides: TGTGCCAGCAGTTTAATTAGCAATCAGCCCCAGCATTTT.

The chain uses TRBV28 and TRBJ2-7; weak D call: TRBD1 (6 bases). Germline CDR1 MDHEN, CDR2 SYDVKM. This CDR3 spans 14 amino acids. The ends were cut back, 5 bases at V and 1 base at J, with 12 bases in the middle. CDR3 amino acids: CASSTIQGSYEQYV. The CDR3, as DNA: TGTGCCAGCAGTACTATACAGGGTTCCTACGAGCAGTACGTC.

The chain is built from TRBV30 and TRBJ2-1, with 7 bases lining up with TRBD2. The germline gives CDR1 GTSNPN, CDR2 SVGIG (reference sequence). This CDR3 comprises 14 residues. The V segment lost 2 bases and the J segment 8 bases; nucleotides outside the gene matches: 9. CDR3 sequence (DNA): TGTGCCTGGAGTACTGGAGAGGGAGGGGATGAGCAGTTCTTC. It yields the protein CAWSTGEGGDEQFF.

CDR3 DNA sequence: TGTGCCAGCAGCCCCCTTAGGGACAGGGGGTCTCTTGTTACTGAAGCTTTCTTT. It specifies CASSPLRDRGSLVTEAFF. The chain uses TRBV7-9 and TRBJ1-1; 11 nucleotides align to TRBD1. The CDR3 contains 18 residues. Germline assignment: CDR1 SEHNR and CDR2 FQNEAQ (reference sequence). Trimming removed 5 bases from V and 5 bases from J; junction bases left unmatched: 16.

The chain recombines TRBV6-4 with TRBJ2-1; 11 nucleotides agree with TRBD2. The V and J ends lost 6 bases and 7 bases, in that order; junction bases with no gene match: 5. The CDR3 is 14 amino acids. Germline loops: CDR1 MRHNA, CDR2 SNTAGT. The CDR3 DNA sequence: TGTGCCAGCAGCCTGACTAGCGGGGCAAATGAGCAGTTCTTC. Its translation: CASSLTSGANEQFF.

This chain connects TRBV28 to TRBJ1-4; 7 bases fit TRBD1. Germline CDR1 and CDR2: MDHEN and SYDVKM. V trimming: 7 bases; J trimming: 5 bases; junction bases outside the gene matches: 10. This CDR3 contains 15 residues. The DNA of the CDR3 is TGTGCCAGCACCCAACTCGGGACAGCGAATGAAAAACTGTTTTTT. Translation: CASTQLGTANEKLFF. Based on the CDR3 plus reference TRBV28 and TRBJ1-4, the full variable domain is DVKVTQSSRYLVKRTGEKVFLECVQDMDHENMFWYRQDPGLGLRLIYFSYDVKMKEKGDIPEGYSVSREKKERFSLILESASTNQTSMYLCASTQLGTANEKLFFGSGTQLSVL.

V usage is TRBV28 and J usage is TRBJ2-3; 13 bases are shared with TRBD2. CDR3 length: 17 amino acids. Germline V gene sequence: CDR1 MDHEN, CDR2 SYDVKM. The J segment lost 1 base and the V segment lost 9 bases, leaving 10 bases of the junction unmatched. This CDR3 is CASLGLAGWRGTDTQYF. In DNA form, the CDR3 reads TGTGCCAGTTTGGGACTAGCGGGATGGAGAGGCACAGATACGCAGTATTTT.